Following are 23 T cell receptor beta chains from one sample sequenced in a study of T cells after yellow fever vaccination. TCRdb independently ran MiXCR on the 5' RACE reads; one entry per CDR3 protein. The sample records more than 55,000 distinct CDR3 sequences, 6.5% to 9% being singletons. The sequencing used CD8+ T cells sorted from PBMCs, collected 15 days after the yellow fever booster vaccination. Receptor source: a man younger than 45 who received the YFV17D yellow fever vaccine.

This clonotype was seen many times. The chain employs TRBV12-3 or TRBV12-4 and TRBJ2-7; D remains unclear. The CDR3 spans 15 residues. The germline V and J ends were trimmed by 3 bases and 5 bases, with 17 bases remaining between them. The CDR3 sequence is CASSLAAGPTHEQYF. CDR3 nucleotide sequence: TGTGCCAGCAGTTTGGCGGCTGGTCCGACCCACGAGCAGTACTTC.

Ten or more counts support this clonotype. At one of its ends the junction is not consistent with the germline gene, which may arise from a read error. The chain is built from TRBV7-7 and TRBJ2-1, with D perhaps matching TRBD2 (5 bases). The CDR3 is 15 amino acids. Germline CDR1 reads SSHAT; CDR2 reads FNYEAQ (reference sequence). The CDR3 nucleotides read TGTGCTAGCAGCCCGGGGAAGGGTTACTACAATGAGCAGTTCTTC. It encodes CASSPGKGYYNEQFF.

This clonotype was detected ten times or more. The rearrangement joins TRBV28 to TRBJ2-1, with D unclear. CDR3 length: 15 residues. The V gene lost 4 bases and the J gene lost 0 bases, with 10 bases spanning the gap. Looked up from germline, CDR1 is MDHEN and CDR2 is SYDVKM. The CDR3 coding sequence is TGTGCCAGCAGTTCCACTCTAAGCTCCTACAATGAGCAGTTCTTC. This codes for CASSSTLSSYNEQFF.

This clonotype was recorded a few times. This rearrangement joins TRBV18 to TRBJ2-3, with TRBD1 matching 7 bases. Trimming at V came to 0 bases and at J to 0 bases, leaving 15 bases not matched to a gene. Germline lookup yields CDR1 KGHSH and CDR2 LQKENI. There are 20 residues in the CDR3. This chain's CDR3 is CASSPPGQISLKGSTDTQYF. Written as DNA, the CDR3 is TGTGCCAGCTCACCACCGGGACAGATATCACTGAAGGGCAGCACAGATACGCAGTATTTT.

This clonotype was observed a few times. The chain recombines TRBV7-3 with TRBJ2-1; 8 positions match TRBD2. V trimming: 1 base; J trimming: 3 bases; junction bases outside the gene matches: 2. CDR3 length: 15 residues. Per germline, CDR1 SGHTA and CDR2 FQGTGA. The CDR3 sequence is CASSLSGTSYNEQFF. CDR3 sequence (DNA): TGTGCCAGCAGCTTAAGTGGGACTAGCTACAATGAGCAGTTCTTC.

This clonotype was seen repeatedly, ten times or more. The chain has TRBV7-8 and TRBJ2-5; D remains unclear. The CDR3 runs 12 residues. The germline V gene encodes CDR1 SGHVS and CDR2 FQNEAQ. V was trimmed by 8 bases and J by 4 bases, leaving 11 bases between them. DNA of the CDR3: TGTGCCAGCCACGTAGGCTCAGAGACCCAGTACTTC. Protein sequence: CASHVGSETQYF.

This clonotype was seen many times. The V call is TRBV7-8, the J call TRBJ1-4; TRBD1 agrees at 12 bases. Per germline, CDR1 SGHVS and CDR2 FQNEAQ. CDR3 size: 19 residues. Losses at the gene ends were 5 bases for V and 1 base for J; bases not matched to a gene: 11. The CDR3 loop is CASSQGTGGGYGTNEKLFF. The CDR3 bases are TGTGCCAGCAGCCAAGGGACAGGGGGCGGCTACGGAACTAATGAAAAACTGTTTTTT.

This clonotype has at least ten counts. This chain links TRBV10-3 with TRBJ2-1, with TRBD2 matching over 10 bases. The CDR3 runs to 14 residues. Germline V CDR1 and CDR2: ENHRY, SYGVKD. The ends lost 4 bases at V and 5 bases at J; junction bases unmatched: 2. For the CDR3, the DNA is TGTGCCATCAGTGGAGGGACTAGCGACAATGAGCAGTTCTTC. Its translation is CAISGGTSDNEQFF.

The sample holds many counts of this clonotype. This chain uses TRBV7-9 with TRBJ2-1; D unclear. Germline V lookup: CDR1 SEHNR, CDR2 FQNEAQ (reference sequence). The CDR3 has 11 residues. The V gene lost 1 base and the J gene lost 10 bases, with 5 bases spanning the gap. This chain's CDR3 is CASSLDREQFF. CDR3 DNA: TGTGCCAGCAGCTTAGACCGGGAGCAGTTCTTC. The variable domain in full, completed from reference TRBV7-9 and TRBJ2-1, reads DTGVSQNPRHKITKRGQNVTFRCDPISEHNRLYWYRQTLGQGPEFLTYFQNEAQLEKSRLLSDRFSAERPKGSFSTLEIQRTEQGDSAMYLCASSLDREQFFGPGTRLTVL.

This clonotype was recorded at least ten times. V usage is TRBV12-3 or TRBV12-4 and J usage is TRBJ2-7; 8 bases line up with TRBD2. V trimming: 1 base; J trimming: 3 bases; junction bases outside the gene matches: 11. The CDR3 contains 17 residues. The CDR3 sequence is CASSLGFRREALYEQYF. In DNA, the CDR3 is TGTGCCAGCAGTTTAGGGTTTAGGCGGGAGGCCCTCTACGAGCAGTACTTC.

This clonotype was recorded at least ten times. V usage is TRBV7-2 and J usage is TRBJ2-2, with 8 nucleotides matching TRBD1. CDR1 is SGHTA, CDR2 FQGNSA, per germline. V gave up 5 bases and J gave up 6 bases; unmatched junction bases: 5. This CDR3 is built from 14 residues. CDR3 nucleotide sequence: TGTGCCAGCAGCGTGGACAGGGCCCCCGGGGAGCTGTTTTTT. Protein sequence: CASSVDRAPGELFF. The variable domain in full, with the rest retrieved from reference TRBV7-2 and TRBJ2-2, is GAGVSQSPSNKVTEKGKDVELRCDPISGHTALYWYRQSLGQGLEFLIYFQGNSAPDKSGLPSDRFSAERTGGSVSTLTIQRTQQEDSAVYLCASSVDRAPGELFFGEGSRLTVL.

This clonotype was counted many times. The junction departs from the called germline gene at one end, perhaps through a read error. The chain recombines TRBV24-1 with TRBJ2-2, with TRBD1 matching 7 bases. CDR1 is KGHDR, CDR2 SFDVKD, per germline. This CDR3 is 13 amino acids long. The CDR3 DNA reads as TGTGCCACCAGTGATTTCACCCAGGGGGTGCTGTTTTTT. It yields the protein CATSDFTQGVLFF.

This clonotype was seen repeatedly, ten times or more. The CDR3 DNA is TGTGCCACCAGCACCTGGAGGGGGGGGCTCAATGAGCAGTTCTTC. Its translation: CATSTWRGGLNEQFF. The chain recombines TRBV15 with TRBJ2-1; maybe TRBD2 (7 bases). V lost 4 bases and J 6 bases, leaving 16 bases between the germline ends. The germline gives CDR1 LNHNV, CDR2 YYDKDF (reference sequence). The CDR3 contains 15 residues.

Concerning this clonotype itself: A much larger clone is a single base away; this may be a read error. The V and J genes are TRBV6-5 and TRBJ2-5; a possible D gene is TRBD2 (5 bases). The CDR3 is made up of 15 amino acids. Trimming shortened V by 4 bases and J by 2 bases, and 14 bases separated the two germline ends. Germline assignment: CDR1 MNHEY and CDR2 SVGAGI. DNA for the CDR3: TGTGCCAGCAGTTCCTCTAGCAGGCCACAAGAGACCCAGTACTTC. It yields the protein CASSSSSRPQETQYF.

The table lists this clonotype with many counts. The chain couples TRBV11-2 to TRBJ2-1; 12 nucleotides align to TRBD1. CDR1 is SGHAT, CDR2 FQNNGV, per germline. The CDR3 runs to 16 residues. V gave up 1 base and J gave up 4 bases; unmatched junction bases: 2. CDR3: CASSLGDRGPYNEQFF. The DNA for the CDR3 is TGTGCCAGCAGCTTAGGGGACAGGGGGCCTTACAATGAGCAGTTCTTC.

Concerning this clonotype: This may stem from a read error, because a much larger clone lies one nucleotide away. The chain carries TRBV5-5 and TRBJ2-1; the D gene is possibly TRBD2 (6 bases). This CDR3 region has 14 residues. V was pared by 4 bases and J by 6 bases, with 14 bases between. The germline CDR1 and CDR2 sequences are SGHKS and YYEKEE (reference sequence). CDR3 bases: TGTGCCAGCAGCCCTCGAGCGGGCCTCAATGAGCAGTTCTTC. This gives the protein CASSPRAGLNEQFF.

Many counts were recorded for this clonotype. This rearrangement joins TRBV28 to TRBJ2-1; 8 bases agree with TRBD2. Trimming removed 4 bases from V and 4 bases from J; junction bases left unmatched: 3. The CDR3 length is 14 residues. Germline lookup yields CDR1 MDHEN and CDR2 SYDVKM. CDR3 protein: CASSWREVYNEQFF. CDR3 sequence (DNA): TGTGCCAGCAGTTGGCGGGAGGTATACAATGAGCAGTTCTTC.

This clonotype was counted ten times or more. The V and J genes are TRBV20-1 and TRBJ1-3; no clear D gene. The CDR3 is made up of 16 amino acids. Trimming cost V 2 bases and J 0 bases, with 14 bases left between them. The germline CDR1 and CDR2 sequences are DFQATT and SNEGSKA (reference sequence). The CDR3 DNA reads TGCAGTGCTAGAAATCTTCGGAGGGACTCTGGAAACACCATATATTTT. This sequence encodes CSARNLRRDSGNTIYF.

A note on this clonotype: With a much larger clone just one base away, this may be a read error. The chain combines TRBV6-2 or TRBV6-3 with TRBJ1-1; unclear D gene. Deletions cut 7 bases from V and 8 bases from J, with 20 bases between. This CDR3 region has 14 residues. The germline V gene has CDR1 MNHEY and CDR2 SVGEGT. CDR3 loop: CASTLQFETPEAFF. The CDR3 coding sequence is TGTGCCAGCACCCTGCAGTTCGAAACTCCAGAAGCTTTCTTT.

This sequence joins TRBV7-2 and TRBJ2-7; D unresolved. With 5 bases removed from V and 0 bases from J, the gap between germline ends came to 14 bases. Germline-derived CDR1 and CDR2 are SGHTA and FQGNSA. The CDR3 is made up of 15 amino acids. The CDR3 region is CASSPPPISSYEQYF. CDR3 coding DNA: TGTGCCAGCAGCCCCCCTCCTATCAGCTCCTACGAGCAGTACTTC.

This clonotype was detected only a few times. A read error may be the cause here, since a much bigger clone is one base away. V gene TRBV12-3 or TRBV12-4 combines with J gene TRBJ2-1, with D maybe TRBD1 (5 bases). V was pared by 8 bases and J by 8 bases, with 16 bases between. The CDR3 extends over 13 amino acids. In DNA form, the CDR3 reads TGTGCCAGCTGCTGGGGCGGCGGCGATGAGCAGTTCTTC. Translation gives CASCWGGGDEQFF.

This clonotype showed up just a few times. The chain joins TRBV11-2 to TRBJ2-3; a possible D gene is TRBD2 (8 bases). The CDR3 runs 14 residues. The ends were cut back, 5 bases at V and 5 bases at J, with 14 bases in the middle. CDR1 is SGHAT and CDR2 is FQNNGV in the germline V gene. In DNA, the CDR3 is TGTGCCAGCAGCACGGGAGGGGACAGAGATACGCAGTATTTT. It encodes CASSTGGDRDTQYF. Full variable domain (outside the CDR3, taken from reference TRBV11-2 and TRBJ2-3): EAGVAQSPRYKIIEKRQSVAFWCNPISGHATLYWYQQILGQGPKLLIQFQNNGVVDDSQLPKDRFSAERLKGVDSTLKIQPAKLEDSAVYLCASSTGGDRDTQYFGPGTRLTVL.

The CDR3 is CASSLPRQGVTPLHF. The CDR3 region has the DNA TGTGCCAGCAGCCTTCCCCGACAGGGTGTAACACCCCTCCACTTT. The rearrangement links TRBV11-2 to TRBJ1-6; 7 nucleotides align to TRBD1. Per germline, CDR1 SGHAT and CDR2 FQNNGV. Trimming took 5 bases from V and 11 from J; bases not matched to a gene: 12. CDR3 length: 15 amino acids.